Here is one TCR beta chain with its context. The antigen remains undetermined. The V gene's germline CDR1 is GTSNPN and CDR2 SVGIG (reference sequence). CDR3 length: 12 amino acids. V gave up 4 bases and J gave up 6 bases, with 10 bases separating them. This sample is part of a study of OX40 agonist ivuxolimab in advanced cancers. Study summary: In this trial design, patients received ivuxolimab intravenously at 0.01 to 10 mg/kg every 2 weeks.

Study-wide points: Clonal expansion by week 6 occurred in CD4+ and CD8+ blood T cells (at 0.1 to 3.0 mg/kg). In a subset of nonresponders, normalized T-cell clonal expansion was also low.

Data came from immunoSEQ multiplex PCR; TCRdb stores just in-frame clones and leaves some out. The profile shows 30,000 to 40,000 clones, about 82% of them singletons. Patients with autoimmune history or systemic immunosuppression were excluded. The TCR originated in an adult with an advanced solid tumor such as melanoma, head and neck, liver or kidney cancer. The sequencing here drew on CD4+ or CD8+ T cells sorted from blood, taken in a trial of the OX40 agonist ivuxolimab. The chain joins TRBV30 to TRBJ2-1; either TRBD1 or TRBD2 may supply D (5 bases each). The CDR3 protein is CAWTQGTNEQFF. DNA for the CDR3: TGTGCCTGGACACAAGGGACCAATGAGCAGTTCTTC.